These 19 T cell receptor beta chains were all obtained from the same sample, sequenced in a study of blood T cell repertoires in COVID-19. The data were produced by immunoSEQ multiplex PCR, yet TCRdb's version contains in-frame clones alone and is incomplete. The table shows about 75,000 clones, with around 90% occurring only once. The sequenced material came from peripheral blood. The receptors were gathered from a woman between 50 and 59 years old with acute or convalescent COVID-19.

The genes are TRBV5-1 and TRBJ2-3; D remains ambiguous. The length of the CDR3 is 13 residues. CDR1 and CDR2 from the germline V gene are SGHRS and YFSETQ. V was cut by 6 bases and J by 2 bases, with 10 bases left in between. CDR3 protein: CASKRPFTDTQYF. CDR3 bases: TGCGCCAGCAAGAGGCCCTTCACAGATACGCAGTATTTT.

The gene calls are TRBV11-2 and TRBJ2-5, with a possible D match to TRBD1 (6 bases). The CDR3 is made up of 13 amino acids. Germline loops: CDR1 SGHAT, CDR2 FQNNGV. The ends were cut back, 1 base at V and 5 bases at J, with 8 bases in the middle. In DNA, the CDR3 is TGTGCCAGCAGCTTAGCTACAGGGGAGACCCAGTACTTC. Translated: CASSLATGETQYF. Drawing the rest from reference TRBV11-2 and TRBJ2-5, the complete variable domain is EAGVAQSPRYKIIEKRQSVAFWCNPISGHATLYWYQQILGQGPKLLIQFQNNGVVDDSQLPKDRFSAERLKGVDSTLKIQPAKLEDSAVYLCASSLATGETQYFGPGTRLLVL.

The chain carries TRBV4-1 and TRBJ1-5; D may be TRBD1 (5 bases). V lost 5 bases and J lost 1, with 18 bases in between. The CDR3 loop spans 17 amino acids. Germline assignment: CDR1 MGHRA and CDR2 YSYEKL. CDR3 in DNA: TGCGCCAGCAGCGCCCCCGGGGGGGGTTCGAGCAATCAGCCCCAGCATTTT. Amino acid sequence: CASSAPGGGSSNQPQHF.

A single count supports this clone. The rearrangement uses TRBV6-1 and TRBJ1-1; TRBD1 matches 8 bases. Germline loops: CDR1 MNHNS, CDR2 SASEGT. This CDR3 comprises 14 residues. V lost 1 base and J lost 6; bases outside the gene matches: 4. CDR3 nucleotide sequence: TGTGCCAGCAGTGAAGGCAGGGGGCGGGCTGAAGCTTTCTTT. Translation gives CASSEGRGRAEAFF.

The CDR3: CATSSEGRRKLFF. The CDR3 region has the DNA TGTGCCACCAGCAGCGAGGGCCGGCGAAAACTGTTTTTT. The chain uses TRBV15 and TRBJ1-4; D gene uncertain. CDR1 and CDR2 (germline): LNHNV, YYDKDF (reference sequence). This CDR3 is built from 13 residues. V dropped 3 bases and J dropped 10 bases, with 12 bases sitting between them.

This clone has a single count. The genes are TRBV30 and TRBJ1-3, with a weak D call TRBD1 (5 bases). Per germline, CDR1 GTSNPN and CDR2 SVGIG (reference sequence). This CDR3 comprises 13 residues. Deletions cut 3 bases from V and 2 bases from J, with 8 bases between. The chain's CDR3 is CAWSGGTGNTIYF. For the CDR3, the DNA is TGTGCCTGGAGCGGGGGGACTGGAAACACCATATATTTT.

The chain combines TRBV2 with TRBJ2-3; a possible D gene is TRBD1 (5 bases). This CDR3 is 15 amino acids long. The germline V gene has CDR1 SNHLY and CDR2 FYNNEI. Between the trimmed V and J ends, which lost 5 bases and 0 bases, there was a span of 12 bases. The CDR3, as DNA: TGTGCCAGCAGTAGGGGTGTGGCTAGCACAGATACGCAGTATTTT. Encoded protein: CASSRGVASTDTQYF. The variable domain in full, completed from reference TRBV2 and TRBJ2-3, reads EPEVTQTPSHQVTQMGQEVILRCVPISNHLYFYWYRQILGQKVEFLVSFYNNEISEKSEIFDDQFSVERPDGSNFTLKIRSTKLEDSAMYFCASSRGVASTDTQYFGPGTRLTVL.

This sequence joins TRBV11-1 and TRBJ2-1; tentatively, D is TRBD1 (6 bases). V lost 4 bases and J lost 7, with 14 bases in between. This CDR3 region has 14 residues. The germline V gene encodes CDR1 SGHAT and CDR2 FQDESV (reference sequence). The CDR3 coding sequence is TGTGCCAGCAGCTGGCAGGGGACGTTAAATGAGCAGTTCTTC. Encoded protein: CASSWQGTLNEQFF.

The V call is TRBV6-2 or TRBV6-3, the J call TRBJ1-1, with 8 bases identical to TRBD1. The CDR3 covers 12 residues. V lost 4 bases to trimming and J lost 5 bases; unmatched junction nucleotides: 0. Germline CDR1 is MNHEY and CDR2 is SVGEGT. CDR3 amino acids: CASSWDRTEAFF. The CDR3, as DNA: TGTGCCAGCAGTTGGGACAGGACTGAAGCTTTCTTT.

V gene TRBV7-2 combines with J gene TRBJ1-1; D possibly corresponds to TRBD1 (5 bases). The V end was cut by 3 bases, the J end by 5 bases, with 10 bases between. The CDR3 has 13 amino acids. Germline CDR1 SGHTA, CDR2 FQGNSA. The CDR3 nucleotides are TGTGCCAGCAGCTTGGGGGGAGGTACTGAAGCTTTCTTT. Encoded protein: CASSLGGGTEAFF.

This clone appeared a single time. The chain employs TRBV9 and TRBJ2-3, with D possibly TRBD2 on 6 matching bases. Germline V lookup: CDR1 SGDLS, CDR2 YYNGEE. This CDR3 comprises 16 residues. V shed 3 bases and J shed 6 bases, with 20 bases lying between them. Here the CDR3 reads CASSALPVRGIDTQYF. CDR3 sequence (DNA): TGTGCCAGCAGCGCCCTCCCCGTCCGGGGGATTGATACGCAGTATTTT.

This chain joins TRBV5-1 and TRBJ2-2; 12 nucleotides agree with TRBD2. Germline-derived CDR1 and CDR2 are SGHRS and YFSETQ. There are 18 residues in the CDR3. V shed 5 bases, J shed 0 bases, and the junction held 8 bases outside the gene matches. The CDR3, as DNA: TGCGCCAGCAGGAAGGAACTAGCGGGAGGCCCGAACACCGGGGAGCTGTTTTTT. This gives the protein CASRKELAGGPNTGELFF. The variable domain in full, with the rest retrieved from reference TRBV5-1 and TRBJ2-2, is KAGVTQTPRYLIKTRGQQVTLSCSPISGHRSVSWYQQTPGQGLQFLFEYFSETQRNKGNFPGRFSGRQFSNSRSEMNVSTLELGDSALYLCASRKELAGGPNTGELFFGEGSRLTVL.

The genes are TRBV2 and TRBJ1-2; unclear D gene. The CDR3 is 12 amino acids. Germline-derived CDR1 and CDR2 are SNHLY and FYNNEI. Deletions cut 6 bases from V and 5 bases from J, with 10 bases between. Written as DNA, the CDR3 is TGTGCCAGCAGCCCCCCCACTTATGGCTACACCTTC. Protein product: CASSPPTYGYTF.

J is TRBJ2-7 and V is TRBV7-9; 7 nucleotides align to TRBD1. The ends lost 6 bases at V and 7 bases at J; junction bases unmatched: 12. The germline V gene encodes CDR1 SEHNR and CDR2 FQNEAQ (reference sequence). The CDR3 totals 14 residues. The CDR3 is CASRGSGTVGEQYF. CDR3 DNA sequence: TGTGCCAGCAGAGGGTCCGGGACAGTAGGAGAGCAGTACTTC. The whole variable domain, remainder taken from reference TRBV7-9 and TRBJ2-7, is DTGVSQNPRHKITKRGQNVTFRCDPISEHNRLYWYRQTLGQGPEFLTYFQNEAQLEKSRLLSDRFSAERPKGSFSTLEIQRTEQGDSAMYLCASRGSGTVGEQYFGPGTRLTVT.

This CDR3 reads CASRDSYGYTF. For the CDR3, the DNA is TGTGCCAGCCGGGACAGCTATGGCTACACCTTC. The chain links TRBV6-5 to TRBJ1-2; 7 nucleotides align to TRBD1. V trimming: 8 bases; J trimming: 4 bases; junction bases outside the gene matches: 1. Germline lookup yields CDR1 MNHEY and CDR2 SVGAGI. CDR3 length: 11 residues.

The CDR3 here is CASSTPEGPHGYTF. Written as DNA, the CDR3 is TGTGCCAGCAGCACACCGGAGGGGCCGCATGGCTACACCTTC. The rearrangement uses TRBV3-1 (or the pseudogene TRBV3-2) and TRBJ1-2; weak D call: TRBD1 (5 bases). The CDR3 has 14 amino acids. The ends were cut back, 5 bases at V and 6 bases at J, with 16 bases in the middle. Germline V gene sequence: CDR1 LGHDT, CDR2 YNNKEL (reference sequence).

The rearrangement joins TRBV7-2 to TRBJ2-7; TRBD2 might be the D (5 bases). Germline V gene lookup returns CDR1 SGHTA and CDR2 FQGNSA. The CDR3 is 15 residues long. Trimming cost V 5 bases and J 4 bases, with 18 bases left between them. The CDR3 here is CASSAGNGPEYEQYF. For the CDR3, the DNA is TGTGCCAGCAGCGCGGGCAACGGACCTGAATACGAGCAGTACTTC.

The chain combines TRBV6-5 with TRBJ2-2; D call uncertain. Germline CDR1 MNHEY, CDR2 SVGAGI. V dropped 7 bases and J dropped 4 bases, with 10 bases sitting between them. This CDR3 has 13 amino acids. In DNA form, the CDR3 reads TGTGCCAGCACCCTAGTTTTCACCGGGGAGCTGTTTTTT. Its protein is CASTLVFTGELFF.

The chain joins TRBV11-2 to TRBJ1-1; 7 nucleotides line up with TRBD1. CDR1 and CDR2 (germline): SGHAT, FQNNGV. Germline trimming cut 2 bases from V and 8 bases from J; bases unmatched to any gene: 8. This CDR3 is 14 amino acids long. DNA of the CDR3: TGTGCCAGCAGCTTAAAAGCAGGGGGGCCCGAAGCTTTCTTT. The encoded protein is CASSLKAGGPEAFF.